This T cell receptor (beta chain) comes out of a study of cytomegalovirus exposure and HLA in healthy donors. Study at large: Most genotyped donors, about four fifths of about 430, had Caucasian-associated genetic ancestry. Study-level points and caveats: According to an earlier analysis, most TCR beta V segments yielded productive rearrangements about 90% or about 30% of the time. Analysis performed later found roughly 17,000 TCR beta sequences associated with HLA alleles at 0.05 false discovery rate.

V was pared by 5 bases and J by 4 bases, with 7 bases of the junction left unmatched. CDR3 size: 15 residues. The germline V gene encodes CDR1 MDHEN and CDR2 SYDVKM. Primers: 60 Vbeta forward and 13 Jbeta reverse. Sequenced by immunoSEQ multiplex PCR; TCRdb stores in-frame clones only, minus some. The data contain roughly 150,000 clones, approximately 84% of them singletons. On this clone: As yet, its antigen is unknown.

This receptor was obtained from a woman aged 18-29 years in good health and CMV-seronegative. Sequenced input: PBMCs. The V and J genes are TRBV28 and TRBJ2-3, with 9 positions matching TRBD1. The CDR3 loop is CASSPGTGSADTQYF. In DNA form, the CDR3 reads TGTGCCAGCAGTCCCGGGACAGGGTCGGCAGATACGCAGTATTTT.